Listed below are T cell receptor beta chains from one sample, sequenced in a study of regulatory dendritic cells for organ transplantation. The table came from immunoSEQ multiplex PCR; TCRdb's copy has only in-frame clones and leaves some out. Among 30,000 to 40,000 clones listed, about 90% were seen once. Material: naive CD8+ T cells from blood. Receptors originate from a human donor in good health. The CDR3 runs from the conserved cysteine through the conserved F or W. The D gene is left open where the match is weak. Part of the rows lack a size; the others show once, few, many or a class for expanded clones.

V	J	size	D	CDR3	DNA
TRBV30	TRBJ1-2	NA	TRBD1	CAWAGTGNYGYTF	TGTGCCTGGGCCGGGACAGGGAACTATGGCTACACCTTC
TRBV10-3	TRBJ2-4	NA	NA	CAISESSIQYF	TGTGCCATCAGTGAGTCGAGTATTCAGTACTTC
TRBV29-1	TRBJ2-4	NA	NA	CSVYTIDAGPKNIQYF	TGCAGCGTTTATACGATAGATGCGGGCCCCAAAAACATTCAGTACTTC
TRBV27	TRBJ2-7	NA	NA	CARILPGIPYEQYF	TGTGCCAGGATTCTCCCAGGGATTCCCTACGAGCAGTACTTC
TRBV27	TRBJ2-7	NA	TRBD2	CASGRAGTFSYEQYF	TGTGCCAGCGGGAGGGCGGGGACTTTCTCCTACGAGCAGTACTTC
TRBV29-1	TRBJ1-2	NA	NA	CSVDGPRAKANYGYTF	TGCAGCGTTGACGGACCTAGGGCAAAAGCTAACTATGGCTACACCTTC
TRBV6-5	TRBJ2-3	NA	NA	CASSYVPTDTQYF	TGTGCCAGCAGTTACGTCCCCACAGATACGCAGTATTTT
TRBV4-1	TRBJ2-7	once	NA	CASSQDSRGYYEQYF	TGCGCCAGCAGCCAAGACAGTAGGGGCTACTACGAGCAGTACTTC
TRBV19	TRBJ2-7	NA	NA	CASSEPLEGRAYEQYF	TGTGCCAGTAGCGAACCCCTGGAGGGTAGGGCGTACGAGCAGTACTTC
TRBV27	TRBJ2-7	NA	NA	CASSLFAFYEQYF	TGTGCCAGCAGTTTATTCGCCTTCTACGAGCAGTACTTC
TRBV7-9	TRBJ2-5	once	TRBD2	CASKWVAGGQETQYF	TGTGCCAGCAAATGGGTAGCGGGGGGCCAAGAGACCCAGTACTTC
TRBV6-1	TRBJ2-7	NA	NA	CASTELVQGTYEQYF	TGTGCCAGCACTGAATTGGTCCAGGGGACCTACGAGCAGTACTTC
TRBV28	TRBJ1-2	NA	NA	CASSESWGFREGYTF	TGTGCCAGCAGTGAATCCTGGGGGTTTCGTGAGGGCTACACCTTC
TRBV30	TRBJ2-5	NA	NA	CAGVSPNQETQYF	TGTGCCGGAGTCTCGCCTAACCAAGAGACCCAGTACTTC
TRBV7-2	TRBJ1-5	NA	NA	CASSFLGTGQPQHF	TGTGCCAGCAGCTTTCTGGGTACGGGTCAGCCCCAGCATTTT
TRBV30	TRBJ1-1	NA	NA	CAWSVLGTEAFF	TGTGCCTGGAGTGTGCTAGGGACTGAAGCTTTCTTT
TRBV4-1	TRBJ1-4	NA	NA	CASSAGGLQKLFF	TGCGCCAGTAGCGCCGGGGGCCTGCAAAAACTGTTTTTT
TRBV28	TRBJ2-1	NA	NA	CASRRDTQYNEQFF	TGTGCCAGCAGGCGGGACACTCAGTACAATGAGCAGTTCTTC
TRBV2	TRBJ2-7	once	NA	CASIVTGTWRNPYEQYF	TGTGCCAGCATTGTCACCGGGACTTGGAGGAACCCCTACGAGCAGTACTTC
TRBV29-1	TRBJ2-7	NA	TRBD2	CSVEAGGSSYEQYF	TGCAGCGTTGAAGCCGGGGGGAGCTCCTACGAGCAGTACTTC
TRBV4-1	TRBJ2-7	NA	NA	CASSQDGSGTGSYEQYF	TGCGCCAGCAGCCAAGATGGGTCCGGGACGGGCTCCTACGAGCAGTACTTC
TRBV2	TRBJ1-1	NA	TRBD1	CASFVVGQLFQGTEAFF	TGTGCCAGCTTTGTTGTGGGACAGCTCTTTCAAGGCACTGAAGCTTTCTTT
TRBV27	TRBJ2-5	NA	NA	CATVPGAQTQYF	TGTGCCACGGTCCCTGGGGCCCAGACCCAGTACTTC
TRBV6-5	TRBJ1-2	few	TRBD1	CASSYSRTGGGYTF	TGTGCCAGCAGTTACTCGAGGACAGGGGGAGGCTACACCTTC